This record concerns one TCR beta chain sequence. As yet, its antigen is unknown. The sample originates from a study of CD8+ T cells in alopecia areata. Study-level results: Sequencing of scalp samples also includes resident alphabeta T cells from normal skin. Higher clonality than in normal scalp was seen in lesional scalp, especially alopecia totalis/universalis. Although TCR sharing was seen in mice, sharing across patients was less clear, possibly for HLA-related reasons. On tofacitinib, scalp clonality and expanded CD8+ clones among top 100 fell significantly.

RNA extraction was followed by reverse transcription into cDNA, which acted as the sequencing template. Here immunoSEQ multiplex PCR was the method, and the copy in TCRdb shows in-frame clones only, minus some. The sample records around 99,000 clones, around 83% being singletons. The length of the CDR3 is 15 residues. Trimming pared 1 base from V and 0 bases from J, leaving 7 bases between. CDR1 is SGHTA and CDR2 is FQGNSA in the germline V gene. Treatment described: oral pan-JAK inhibitor, 5-10 mg twice daily. This chain uses TRBV7-2 with TRBJ2-1; D not resolved. The sequence was collected from a human donor with alopecia areata. This specimen consisted of CD8+ T cells sorted from blood, obtained at week 24, from a patient treated with tofacitinib. The CDR3 loop is CASSLGVSSYNEQFF. The CDR3 DNA follows: TGTGCCAGCAGCTTAGGGGTCAGCTCCTACAATGAGCAGTTCTTC.